These 8 T cell receptor beta chains share one sample of origin, sequenced in a study of cytomegalovirus exposure and HLA in healthy donors. PCR used 60 Vbeta primers and 13 Jbeta primers. Sequencing was performed with immunoSEQ multiplex PCR; in TCRdb, only in-frame clones are kept and a portion is missing. The sample shows roughly 140,000 clones, approximately 68% of them seen only once. The sample comprised PBMCs. These TCRs come from a man in his sixties in good health and CMV-seronegative.

The rearrangement uses TRBV6-5 and TRBJ2-1, with a possible D match to TRBD2 (6 bases). This CDR3 has 15 residues. The V end was cut by 5 bases, the J end by 5 bases, with 16 bases between. Germline CDR1 and CDR2: MNHEY and SVGAGI. The CDR3 bases are TGTGCCAGCAGTCGACCAGGGACTGTGCACAATGAGCAGTTCTTC. This encodes CASSRPGTVHNEQFF.

V gene TRBV6-6 combines with J gene TRBJ1-2; D remains ambiguous. The CDR3 loop spans 13 amino acids. The V gene lost 6 bases and the J gene lost 6 bases, with 14 bases spanning the gap. The germline gives CDR1 MNHNY, CDR2 SVGAGI (reference sequence). The CDR3 region is CASSSDKRHGYTF. Written as DNA, the CDR3 is TGTGCCAGCAGCTCAGACAAAAGGCATGGCTACACCTTC.

The V and J genes are TRBV30 and TRBJ1-2; D may be TRBD1 (6 bases). Germline-derived CDR1 and CDR2 are GTSNPN and SVGIG (reference sequence). V was shortened by 0 bases and J by 4 bases, with 9 bases between the two germline ends. The CDR3 runs 13 residues. CDR3 in DNA: TGTGCCTGGAGTGTGGACAGTCCCTATGGCTACACCTTC. It translates to CAWSVDSPYGYTF.

This clone was counted a single time. The gene calls are TRBV2 and TRBJ1-2, with a weak D call TRBD1 (5 bases). The CDR3 spans 14 residues. V lost 2 bases to trimming and J lost 2 bases, with 9 bases between them. In germline, CDR1 is SNHLY, CDR2 FYNNEI. CDR3 loop: CASSELGQNYGYTF. The CDR3, as DNA: TGTGCCAGCAGTGAACTGGGGCAGAACTATGGCTACACCTTC.

The chain combines TRBV7-2 with TRBJ2-3, with 8 bases aligning to TRBD1. The CDR3 consists of 13 residues. Germline lookup yields CDR1 SGHTA and CDR2 FQGNSA. J was trimmed by 3 bases and V by 4 bases; bases with no gene match: 0. The CDR3 protein is CASSWTGTDTQYF. The CDR3 coding sequence is TGTGCCAGCAGCTGGACAGGGACAGATACGCAGTATTTT.

This clone occurred a few times. This chain uses TRBV30 with TRBJ2-7, with D possibly being TRBD2 (6 bases). Germline CDR1 and CDR2: GTSNPN and SVGIG (reference sequence). The CDR3 is 13 residues long. Trimming cost V 4 bases and J 5 bases, with 15 bases left between them. CDR3 residues: CAWTTGVGHEQYF. CDR3 coding DNA: TGTGCCTGGACGACGGGAGTGGGCCACGAGCAGTACTTC.

This chain joins TRBV13 and TRBJ2-3, with TRBD2 matching 8 bases. The V and J ends lost 2 bases and 1 base, in that order; junction bases with no gene match: 2. This CDR3 spans 15 amino acids. Germline V gives CDR1 PRHDT, CDR2 FYEKMQ (reference sequence). The CDR3 coding sequence is TGTGCCAGCAGCTTACGAGCGGGAGGCACAGATACGCAGTATTTT. Its translation is CASSLRAGGTDTQYF.

V usage is TRBV13 and J usage is TRBJ2-1; perhaps TRBD2 as D (5 bases). The V gene's germline CDR1 is PRHDT and CDR2 FYEKMQ (reference sequence). This CDR3 comprises 19 residues. V lost 2 bases to trimming and J lost 4 bases, with 24 bases between them. The DNA for the CDR3 is TGTGCCAGCAGCTTAAAACGGCTAGCCGATTCTAGTGCATACAATGAGCAGTTCTTC. Its translation: CASSLKRLADSSAYNEQFF. The full variable domain, in which reference TRBV13 and TRBJ2-1 provide the parts outside the CDR3, is AAGVIQSPRHLIKEKRETATLKCYPIPRHDTVYWYQQGPGQDPQFLISFYEKMQSDKGSIPDRFSAQQFSDYHSELNMSSLELGDSALYFCASSLKRLADSSAYNEQFFGPGTRLTVL.